These T cell receptor beta chains were read from a single sample in a study of blood T cells in healthy people across ages. TCRdb redid the calling of the 5' RACE reads with MiXCR, one entry per CDR3 protein. The data contain some 700,000 distinct CDR3 sequences, roughly 44% of them singletons. The sequencing input was blood. The receptors come from a woman aged 60-75 years in good health. Both conserved end residues are part of each CDR3. A D gene is named only where the DNA matches it firmly. The size field is filled for only some rows; it gives once, few, many or a size class.

d_call j_call v_call clone_size cdr3_nt cdr3_aa
NA TRBJ1-4 TRBV7-2 few TGTGCCAGCAGCTTAGCAGCCATGGGGAATGAAAAACTGTTTTTT CASSLAAMGNEKLFF
NA TRBJ2-5 TRBV7-8 few TGTGCCAGCAGCTCTAAGAGGTGGGAAAGGCCAAGTCAAGAGACCCAGTACTTC CASSSKRWERPSQETQYF
NA TRBJ1-1 TRBV12-3/TRBV12-4 many TGTGCCAGCAGCGACATTTCGAACACTGAAGCTTTCTTT CASSDISNTEAFF
NA TRBJ2-4 TRBV4-2 many TGTGCCAGCAGCCAAGATCTAACAGGAGCTAAAAACATTCAGTACTTC CASSQDLTGAKNIQYF
NA TRBJ2-7 TRBV20-1 NA TGCAGTGCTCCGGACGTCTCCTACGAGCAGTACTTC CSAPDVSYEQYF
NA TRBJ2-5 TRBV5-1 NA TGCGCCAGCAGCTTGACCCTGGGGAAAGAGACCCAGTACTTC CASSLTLGKETQYF
TRBD1 TRBJ2-5 TRBV29-1 many TGCAGCGTCGCGGGAACAGGGGGAGAGACCCAGTACTTC CSVAGTGGETQYF
NA TRBJ1-1 TRBV7-3 NA TGTGCCAGCAGCCCAGAAGGCCAACCGAACACTGAAGCTTTCTTT CASSPEGQPNTEAFF
NA TRBJ1-1 TRBV20-1 NA TGCAGTTCCGGACCCAGGGATTCTGAAGCTTTCTTT CSSGPRDSEAFF
TRBD1 TRBJ1-2 TRBV4-3 many TGCGCCAGCAGCCAAGTGGGTGCGGGACAGTCTGCCGGCTACACCTTC CASSQVGAGQSAGYTF
TRBD1 TRBJ2-1 TRBV28 NA TGTGCCAGCAGTCCCCAGCCGCGGGACAGGGAACGGGATGAGCAGTTCTTC CASSPQPRDRERDEQFF
TRBD1 TRBJ2-7 TRBV7-2 NA TGTGCCAGCAGCCAGGCGTCGGGACAGTACTACGAGCAGTACTTC CASSQASGQYYEQYF
NA TRBJ1-1 TRBV29-1 few TGCAGCGTTGGGCCAGCTGTGAACACTGAAGCTTTCTTT CSVGPAVNTEAFF
NA TRBJ1-2 TRBV20-1 few TGCAGTGCTAGGGGGCCCGAGACAGGCAACTATGGCTACACCTTC CSARGPETGNYGYTF
TRBD2 TRBJ2-3 TRBV6-5 few TGTGCCAGCAGTTACTCAGGACTAGCGGGGGAAATAGCAGATACGCAGTATTTT CASSYSGLAGEIADTQYF
NA TRBJ2-1 TRBV18 NA TGTGCCAGCTCGCGACTTCCCTCCTCCAATGAGCAGTTCTTC CASSRLPSSNEQFF
NA TRBJ1-5 TRBV30 NA TGTGCCTGGAGTGGGGACATTACTCAGCCCCAGCATTTT CAWSGDITQPQHF
TRBD1 TRBJ1-2 TRBV5-1 NA TGCGCCAGCAGCGTCGGACAGGGCTCTGGCTACACCTTC CASSVGQGSGYTF
TRBD1 TRBJ1-5 TRBV6-6 few TGTGCCAGCAGTCCAGGGACAGGGGTCTCTGATAGTTGGACCCAGCATTTT CASSPGTGVSDSWTQHF
TRBD1 TRBJ2-5 TRBV28 NA TGTGCCGGCAGTCCTCGGGACAGGGTATATAGGGAGACCCAGTACTTC CAGSPRDRVYRETQYF
NA TRBJ2-6 TRBV10-3 NA TGTGCCATCAGTCAACAGCCCCTTGGGGCCAACGTCCTGACTTTC CAISQQPLGANVLTF
TRBD1 TRBJ1-5 TRBV6-6 NA TGTGCCAGCAGTTGGGACAGGCCCAATCAGCCCCAGCATTTT CASSWDRPNQPQHF
TRBD1 TRBJ1-1 TRBV6-2/TRBV6-3 NA TGTGCCAGCAGTTATCCACAGGGGGAGGTGAACACTGAAGCTTTCTTT CASSYPQGEVNTEAFF
TRBD1 TRBJ2-7 TRBV29-1 many TGCAGCGTTAGGGGGACAGGGGATCCCTACGAGCAGTACTTC CSVRGTGDPYEQYF
TRBD2 TRBJ2-5 TRBV29-1 many TGCAGCGGGGGGACTAGCGTAGAGACCCAGTACTTC CSGGTSVETQYF
TRBD1 TRBJ1-4 TRBV15 NA TGTGCCACCAGCAGAGTGCGGACAGGGGGTCTAGGAAAACTGTTTTTT CATSRVRTGGLGKLFF
NA TRBJ1-5 TRBV29-1 few TGCAGCGTTGCGTTGGGAAATCAGCCCCAGCATTTT CSVALGNQPQHF
TRBD1 TRBJ2-4 TRBV18 NA TGTGCCAGCTCACCACCGGCACAGGACAGGGCCAAAAACATTCAGTACTTC CASSPPAQDRAKNIQYF
NA TRBJ2-7 TRBV20-1 NA TGCAGTGCTATAGATGGCTTACGCTCCTACGAGCAGTACTTC CSAIDGLRSYEQYF
NA TRBJ1-5 TRBV29-1 few TGCAGCGTTGAGGAGGCAGCCTCTGGGCCCCAGCATTTT CSVEEAASGPQHF
NA TRBJ1-2 TRBV20-1 NA TGCAGTGCTAGTATCAGGGCGGATGGCTACACCTTC CSASIRADGYTF
NA TRBJ1-4 TRBV20-1 few TGCAGTGTCGGGGAAGATGAAAAACTGTTTTTT CSVGEDEKLFF
TRBD1 TRBJ1-1 TRBV7-9 NA TGTGCCAGCAGCTTATCAGGGGGCGTCATGAACACTGAAGCTTTCTTT CASSLSGGVMNTEAFF
TRBD1 TRBJ1-2 TRBV20-1 few TGCAGTGCTTCGGACAGGGCAGGGTATGGCTACACCTTC CSASDRAGYGYTF
NA TRBJ2-1 TRBV6-2/TRBV6-3 few TGTGCCAGCAGCAACCCCGTGTTTGCGGGAAGGGCTGAGCAGTTCTTC CASSNPVFAGRAEQFF
NA TRBJ1-2 TRBV20-1 NA TGCAGTGTACGGGAGGGATACACCTTC CSVREGYTF
NA TRBJ2-7 TRBV7-6 once TGTGCCAGCAGCTTATCGGTGGGAAGCGAGCAGTACTTC CASSLSVGSEQYF